A selection of T cell receptor beta chains follows, all from one sample in a study of blood T cell repertoires in COVID-19. Profiled with immunoSEQ multiplex PCR; TCRdb holds only in-frame clones, not every one. This sample carries 55,000 to 80,000 clones, around 80% of them seen once, and the ten largest clones take around 5%. The sequenced sample consisted of peripheral blood. The receptors were sampled from a man aged 45 to 65 with active COVID-19. CDR3s include the opening cysteine and the closing phenylalanine or tryptophan. D genes are given only for firm matches. Not all rows give a size; the values are once, few, many and, for expanded clones, a class.

TRBV28	NA	TRBJ1-4	NA	CASSTQPRGVSNEKLFF	TGTGCCAGCAGTACCCAACCGCGGGGGGTCTCTAATGAAAAACTGTTTTTT
TRBV27	once	TRBJ2-7	TRBD1	CASSPDRASSYEQYF	TGTGCCAGCAGTCCCGACAGGGCTAGCTCCTACGAGCAGTACTTC
TRBV5-6	NA	TRBJ2-7	TRBD1	CASSLTGGRGYEQYF	TGTGCCAGCAGCCTGACAGGGGGAAGAGGCTACGAGCAGTACTTC
TRBV30	once	TRBJ1-2	NA	CAWTHLVLYGYTF	TGTGCCTGGACGCACTTGGTTCTCTATGGCTACACCTTC
TRBV5-4	NA	TRBJ2-2	NA	CASSPDTMNTGELFF	TGTGCCAGCAGCCCCGATACAATGAACACCGGGGAGCTGTTTTTT
TRBV9	once	TRBJ1-5	NA	CASSASGAGSQPQHF	TGTGCCAGCAGCGCCAGCGGGGCAGGGTCCCAGCCCCAGCATTTT
TRBV7-9	NA	TRBJ1-6	NA	CASSKEGRVSPLHF	TGTGCCAGCAGCAAGGAGGGCCGGGTTTCACCCCTCCACTTT
TRBV27	NA	TRBJ2-1	TRBD2	CASSSGLAGSPSYNEQFF	TGTGCCAGCAGTTCGGGACTAGCGGGGAGTCCATCCTACAATGAGCAGTTCTTC
TRBV25-1	NA	TRBJ1-3	NA	CASSEFRGGNTIYF	TGTGCCAGCAGTGAATTCAGGGGTGGAAACACCATATATTTT
TRBV12-3/TRBV12-4	NA	TRBJ2-2	NA	CAAQHLNTGELFF	TGTGCAGCACAGCACCTGAACACCGGGGAGCTGTTTTTT
TRBV6-4	NA	TRBJ2-3	NA	CASSRRAGGTDTQYF	TGTGCCAGCAGTCGACGAGCCGGGGGCACAGATACGCAGTATTTT
TRBV3-1/TRBV3-2	NA	TRBJ2-2	TRBD1	CASSQGPRTGIQNTGELFF	TGTGCCAGCAGCCAAGGACCTAGGACAGGGATTCAGAACACCGGGGAGCTGTTTTTT
TRBV18	NA	TRBJ2-3	NA	CASSPRAVTQADTQYF	TGTGCCAGCTCACCACGTGCTGTCACTCAGGCAGATACGCAGTATTTT
TRBV28	NA	TRBJ2-1	NA	CASSLTGSSYNEQFF	TGTGCCAGCAGTTTAACAGGGAGCTCCTACAATGAGCAGTTCTTC
TRBV9	NA	TRBJ1-3	TRBD1	CASSGGGAGGNTIYF	TGTGCCAGCAGCGGAGGGGGCGCGGGTGGAAACACCATATATTTT